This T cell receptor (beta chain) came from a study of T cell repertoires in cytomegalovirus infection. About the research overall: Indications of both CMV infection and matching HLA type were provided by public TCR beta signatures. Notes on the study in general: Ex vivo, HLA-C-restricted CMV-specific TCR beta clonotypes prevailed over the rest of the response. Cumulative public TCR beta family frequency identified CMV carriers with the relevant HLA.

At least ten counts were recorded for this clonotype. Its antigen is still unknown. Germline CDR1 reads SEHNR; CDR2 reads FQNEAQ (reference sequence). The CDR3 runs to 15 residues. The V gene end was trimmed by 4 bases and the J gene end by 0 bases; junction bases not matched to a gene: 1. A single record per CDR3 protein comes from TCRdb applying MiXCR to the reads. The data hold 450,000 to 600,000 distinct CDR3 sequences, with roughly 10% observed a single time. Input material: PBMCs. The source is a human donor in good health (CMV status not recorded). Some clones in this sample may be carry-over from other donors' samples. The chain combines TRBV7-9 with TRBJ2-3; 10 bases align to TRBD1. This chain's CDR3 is CASSWGQGSTDTQYF. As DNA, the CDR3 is TGTGCCAGCAGCTGGGGACAGGGGAGCACAGATACGCAGTATTTT.